These T cell receptor beta chains were read from a single sample in a study of post-analysis software for immune sequencing data. Each CDR3 protein is one row after TCRdb ran MiXCR on the PCR reads. The sample records approximately 250,000 distinct CDR3 sequences, about 40% being singletons. The sample comprised blood. The receptors were sampled from a girl aged 5-17 years with multiple sclerosis. CDR3s include the opening cysteine and the closing phenylalanine or tryptophan. A D gene is named only where the DNA matches it firmly. A row's size may be missing; if present it is once, few, many or a size class.

TRBD1	TRBV7-2	TRBJ1-4	many	CASSLGDSFNEKLFF	TGTGCCAGCAGCTTAGGGGACAGTTTTAATGAAAAACTGTTTTTT
.	TRBV4-1	TRBJ1-1	once	CASSRQGPTEAFF	TGCGCCAGCAGCAGGCAGGGCCCCACTGAAGCTTTCTTT
.	TRBV12-5	TRBJ2-1	.	CASAPSAYNEQFF	TGTGCTAGTGCCCCAAGTGCCTACAATGAGCAGTTCTTC
.	TRBV20-1	TRBJ2-3	.	CSAETTESWDRDTQYF	TGCAGTGCTGAAACAACCGAGAGTTGGGATCGGGATACGCAGTATTTT
.	TRBV5-6	TRBJ2-1	.	CASSLSVGPRRASEQFF	TGTGCCAGCAGCTTGTCTGTGGGACCGCGTCGGGCGAGTGAGCAGTTCTTC
TRBD2	TRBV27	TRBJ2-1	.	CASSGASGYNEQFF	TGTGCCAGCAGCGGGGCTAGCGGCTACAATGAGCAGTTCTTC
TRBD2	TRBV2	TRBJ2-5	many	CASSDLAGDLGAETQYF	TGTGCCAGCTCAGATCTAGCGGGGGATCTAGGAGCTGAGACCCAGTACTTC
TRBD1	TRBV20-1	TRBJ1-5	.	CSARPRGGNSNQPQHF	TGCAGTGCTAGACCCAGGGGGGGTAATAGCAATCAGCCCCAGCATTTT
.	TRBV30	TRBJ1-5	many	CAWSVSTGNQPQHF	TGTGCCTGGAGTGTTAGTACCGGCAATCAGCCCCAGCATTTT
TRBD1	TRBV5-1	TRBJ2-2	.	CASSWGPGTGDTGELFF	TGCGCCAGCAGCTGGGGACCCGGGACAGGAGACACCGGGGAGCTGTTTTTT
.	TRBV28	TRBJ1-2	.	CASTPRRDYGYTF	TGTGCCAGCACCCCGAGACGAGACTATGGCTACACCTTC
.	TRBV6-5	TRBJ2-1	many	CASSGPESSYNEQFF	TGTGCCAGCAGTGGACCAGAGAGCTCCTACAATGAGCAGTTCTTC
.	TRBV20-1	TRBJ2-3	many	CSAAGLDTQYF	TGCAGTGCTGCCGGCCTCGATACGCAGTATTTT
TRBD2	TRBV29-1	TRBJ2-3	many	CSVDAGGRTDTQYF	TGCAGCGTTGATGCGGGAGGGCGGACAGATACGCAGTATTTT
.	TRBV29-1	TRBJ1-4	many	CSATQGTNEKLFF	TGCAGCGCGACACAGGGTACTAATGAAAAACTGTTTTTT
.	TRBV15	TRBJ1-1	few	CATSRDLTDVGTEAFF	TGTGCCACCAGCAGAGATCTTACGGACGTGGGAACTGAAGCTTTCTTT
.	TRBV20-1	TRBJ1-4	many	CSAGQGRTNEKLFF	TGCAGTGCCGGCCAGGGGAGAACTAATGAAAAACTGTTTTTT
.	TRBV30	TRBJ2-3	many	CAWLRGADTQYF	TGTGCCTGGCTAAGGGGGGCAGATACGCAGTATTTT
.	TRBV12-3/TRBV12-4	TRBJ1-1	few	CASRPLRGDTEAFF	TGTGCCAGCAGACCACTGCGCGGAGACACTGAAGCTTTCTTT
.	TRBV7-2	TRBJ2-1	many	CASSSPGRLNEQFF	TGTGCCAGCAGCTCCCCCGGCAGGCTCAATGAGCAGTTCTTC
.	TRBV6-6	TRBJ2-2	few	CASSYSMGPAGELFF	TGTGCCAGCAGTTACTCGATGGGTCCCGCCGGGGAGCTGTTTTTT
.	TRBV5-5	TRBJ2-7	once	CASSSRADRSSYEQYF	TGTGCCAGCAGCTCTAGAGCTGACAGGAGCTCCTACGAGCAGTACTTT
TRBD2	TRBV4-3	TRBJ2-7	once	CASSQNGLAREQYF	TGCGCCAGCAGCCAAAACGGACTAGCCCGCGAGCAGTACTTC
.	TRBV9	TRBJ1-1	.	CASSPRVMLNTEAFF	TGTGCCAGCAGCCCTCGGGTCATGCTGAACACTGAAGCTTTCTTT
.	TRBV14	TRBJ2-6	few	CASSQRVTETGANVLTF	TGTGCCAGCAGCCAAAGGGTAACAGAAACTGGGGCCAACGTCCTGACTTTC
.	TRBV29-1	TRBJ1-1	many	CSVERGVARADTEAFF	TGCAGCGTTGAACGTGGCGTGGCCAGGGCGGACACTGAAGCTTTCTTT
.	TRBV5-1	TRBJ2-3	.	CASSLRGLGTDTQYF	TGCGCCAGCAGCTTGCGGGGACTCGGGACAGATACGCAGTATTTT
.	TRBV27	TRBJ2-3	many	CASTPSGGSHTQYF	TGTGCCAGCACCCCATCGGGTGGCAGTCATACGCAGTATTTT
TRBD1	TRBV20-1	TRBJ1-6	.	CSTRDRGLGNSPLHF	TGCAGTACTAGAGACAGGGGGCTGGGGAATTCACCCCTCCACTTT
TRBD2	TRBV10-3	TRBJ2-1	.	CAISESSAGGSEQFF	TGTGCCATCAGTGAGTCGTCGGCGGGAGGCAGTGAGCAGTTCTTC
.	TRBV5-1	TRBJ2-4	.	CASSLTADGRTTIQYF	TGCGCCAGCAGCTTGACTGCGGACGGCCGAACTACCATTCAGTACTTC
.	TRBV12-3/TRBV12-4	TRBJ1-1	few	CASSFAESAFF	TGTGCCAGCAGTTTCGCAGAATCGGCTTTCTTT
.	TRBV15	TRBJ2-3	few	CATSNLEMTGATDTQYF	TGTGCCACCAGCAACCTAGAGATGACGGGAGCCACAGATACGCAGTATTTT
TRBD2	TRBV10-3	TRBJ2-1	many	CASVAGAGNEQFF	TGTGCCAGTGTAGCGGGAGCTGGAAATGAGCAGTTCTTC
.	TRBV28	TRBJ1-5	few	CASTGEINQPQHF	TGTGCCAGCACAGGGGAGATCAATCAGCCCCAGCATTTT
TRBD2	TRBV3-1	TRBJ2-1	many	CASSRTSGPYNEQFF	TGTGCCAGCAGCCGGACTAGCGGACCTTACAATGAGCAGTTCTTC
TRBD1	TRBV20-1	TRBJ2-5	once	CSARLGTVQETQYF	TGCAGTGCTAGACTAGGGACAGTTCAAGAGACCCAGTACTTC
TRBD2	TRBV28	TRBJ2-7	many	CASSLPGTSGGAPYEQYF	TGTGCCAGTAGTTTGCCCGGGACTAGCGGGGGGGCGCCGTACGAGCAGTACTTC
.	TRBV12-3/TRBV12-4	TRBJ1-4	many	CASSPRQPGDEKLFF	TGTGCCAGCAGTCCAAGACAACCCGGGGATGAAAAACTGTTTTTT
.	TRBV29-1	TRBJ1-1	many	CSVAQGTPNTEAFF	TGCAGCGTTGCCCAGGGGACGCCGAACACTGAAGCTTTCTTT
.	TRBV7-9	TRBJ1-6	many	CASSPQTGFRNSPLHF	TGTGCCAGCAGCCCCCAGACAGGCTTTCGGAATTCACCCCTCCACTTT
TRBD2	TRBV7-9	TRBJ2-5	.	CASSLLGLAGIQETQYF	TGTGCCAGCAGCTTACTTGGACTAGCGGGGATACAAGAGACCCAGTACTTC
.	TRBV20-1	TRBJ1-2	.	CSASAGGGNYGYTF	TGCAGTGCTAGCGCGGGAGGGGGTAACTATGGCTACACCTTC
.	TRBV5-6	TRBJ2-3	many	CASSLGGRIDTQYF	TGTGCCAGCAGCTTGGGGGGGCGAATAGATACGCAGTATTTT
.	TRBV29-1	TRBJ2-5	.	CSGSKRDGQETQYF	TGCAGCGGGAGCAAGAGGGACGGCCAAGAGACCCAGTACTTC
.	TRBV6-6	TRBJ1-1	.	CASYGNTEAFF	TGTGCCAGCTACGGGAACACTGAAGCTTTCTTT
.	TRBV11-2	TRBJ2-1	.	CASSLGLGFAGRDNEQFF	TGTGCCAGCAGCTTAGGCTTGGGCTTCGCCGGACGTGACAATGAGCAGTTCTTC
TRBD1	TRBV5-1	TRBJ2-1	many	CASSLGQGTYNEQFF	TGCGCCAGCAGCCTGGGACAGGGGACCTACAATGAGCAGTTCTTC
.	TRBV28	TRBJ1-1	few	CASSAWGEPITEAFF	TGTGCCAGCAGTGCATGGGGTGAACCCATAACTGAAGCTTTCTTT
TRBD1	TRBV7-9	TRBJ1-2	many	CASSTGRQGCTF	TGTGCCAGCAGCACCGGACGACAGGGCTGCACCTTC
.	TRBV2	TRBJ2-2	.	CASGGLGLRNTGELFF	TGTGCCAGCGGCGGTCTGGGGTTACGGAACACCGGGGAGCTGTTTTTT
.	TRBV5-6	TRBJ2-7	.	CASSLAREQYF	TGTGCCAGCAGCTTGGCGCGGGAGCAGTACTTC
.	TRBV20-1	TRBJ1-5	few	CSAWDSGGDQPQHF	TGCAGTGCATGGGACTCCGGGGGGGATCAGCCCCAGCATTTT
TRBD1	TRBV12-3/TRBV12-4	TRBJ1-3	.	CASSRTGIDAGNTIYF	TGTGCCAGCAGTAGGACAGGGATTGATGCTGGAAACACCATATATTTT